Each of the 12 T cell receptor beta chains below was sequenced from the same sample in a study of T cells after yellow fever vaccination. One entry per CDR3 protein results from TCRdb running MiXCR on the 5' RACE reads. The data show nearly 550,000 distinct CDR3 sequences, with less than 20% seen just once and around an eighth held by the top ten. The sample here was PBMCs, taken 15 days after the yellow fever booster vaccination. All receptors derive from a man younger than 45 who received the YFV17D yellow fever vaccine.

J is TRBJ2-3 and V is TRBV11-3, with a tentative D call TRBD1 (5 bases). The CDR3 runs 14 residues. Germline CDR1 is SGHNT and CDR2 is YENEEA. The ends were cut back, 1 base at V and 4 bases at J, with 9 bases in the middle. The CDR3 nucleotides are TGTGCCAGCAGCTTAGTCGCGACAGCAGATACGCAGTATTTT. This gives the protein CASSLVATADTQYF.

This clonotype has more than one count but fewer than ten. The rearrangement uses TRBV5-1 and TRBJ2-1; D is unresolved. Trimming shortened V by 1 base and J by 6 bases, and 11 bases separated the two germline ends. The germline V gene encodes CDR1 SGHRS and CDR2 YFSETQ. This CDR3 comprises 14 residues. Here the CDR3 DNA reads TGCGCCAGCAGCTTGTTGATAGGTACCAATGAGCAGTTCTTC. This encodes CASSLLIGTNEQFF.

This clonotype occurred a few times. The chain has TRBV20-1 and TRBJ2-3, with a weak D call TRBD2 (5 bases). The V gene lost 6 bases and the J gene lost 0 bases, with 16 bases spanning the gap. This CDR3 is 15 amino acids long. Germline V CDR1 and CDR2: DFQATT, SNEGSKA (reference sequence). Here the CDR3 DNA reads TGCAGTGCCGGACTCCCACACCGTAGCACAGATACGCAGTATTTT. This codes for CSAGLPHRSTDTQYF.

The chain links TRBV7-9 to TRBJ2-3; 10 nucleotides match TRBD1. V trimming: 4 bases; J trimming: 6 bases; junction bases outside the gene matches: 10. Germline assignment: CDR1 SEHNR and CDR2 FQNEAQ (reference sequence). This CDR3 has 16 amino acids. CDR3 DNA sequence: TGTGCCAGCAGCTATCGAGGGGACAGGGGACGGGATACGCAGTATTTT. Amino acid sequence: CASSYRGDRGRDTQYF.

The chain recombines TRBV6-1 with TRBJ1-6; 7 bases map to TRBD1. The CDR3 totals 17 residues. The V gene's germline CDR1 is MNHNS and CDR2 SASEGT. With 6 bases clipped from V and 9 bases from J, the junction kept 17 bases outside the gene matches. The CDR3 coding sequence is TGTGCCAGCAGCCTCGGACAGGTCCCCACCAGGTCTTCACCCCTCCACTTT. Translating gives CASSLGQVPTRSSPLHF.

This clonotype has a handful of counts. This chain joins TRBV2 and TRBJ2-5; 7 bases align to TRBD2. The CDR3 has 14 residues. Germline values: CDR1 SNHLY, CDR2 FYNNEI. With V trimmed by 6 bases and J by 4 bases, 8 bases remained unmatched. CDR3 sequence reads: CASRRSGTLETQYF. CDR3 bases: TGTGCCAGCAGAAGGAGCGGGACGCTAGAGACCCAGTACTTC.

This chain links TRBV20-1 with TRBJ2-2; 9 bases line up with TRBD2. The CDR3 is 15 amino acids. Trimming at V came to 0 bases and at J to 7 bases, leaving 6 bases not matched to a gene. Per the germline V gene, CDR1 is DFQATT and CDR2 is SNEGSKA (reference sequence). The CDR3 bases are TGCAGTGCTAGAGATGCCCAAGCGGGGGGCGGGGAGCTGTTTTTT. Protein product: CSARDAQAGGGELFF.

In this sample, this clonotype turned up once. The chain recombines TRBV20-1 with TRBJ2-3; the match to TRBD2 covers 10 bases. In germline, CDR1 is DFQATT, CDR2 SNEGSKA (reference sequence). With 3 bases clipped from V and 2 bases from J, the junction kept 11 bases outside the gene matches. CDR3 length: 17 residues. CDR3 DNA sequence: TGCAGTGCTAGTGTAGCGGGAGGAGAGGGGGACACAGATACGCAGTATTTT. The encoded protein is CSASVAGGEGDTDTQYF.

The chain employs TRBV7-9 and TRBJ2-1; D is ambiguous. From germline, CDR1 is SEHNR and CDR2 FQNEAQ (reference sequence). This CDR3 has 14 amino acids. V was shortened by 5 bases and J by 5 bases, with 13 bases between the two germline ends. CDR3 loop: CASSNSGRHNEQFF. The CDR3 coding sequence is TGTGCCAGCAGCAACTCGGGCCGGCACAATGAGCAGTTCTTC.

The chain links TRBV29-1 to TRBJ2-2; 8 bases line up with TRBD1. J gave up 4 bases and V 5 bases, and 3 bases lay outside the gene matches. This CDR3 comprises 13 residues. Germline V gives CDR1 SQVTM, CDR2 ANQGSEA. CDR3 region: CSVRTGSTGELFF. The CDR3 DNA is TGCAGCGTTCGGACAGGGAGCACCGGGGAGCTGTTTTTT.

Here the CDR3 DNA reads TGCGCCAGCAGCTTAATGACTACCGGAAACGAGCAGTACTTC. Protein sequence: CASSLMTTGNEQYF. The chain has TRBV5-1 and TRBJ2-7; possible D gene TRBD2, 5 bases. CDR3 length: 14 amino acids. Trimming stripped 2 bases from V and 5 bases from J, with 14 bases between. Germline V gives CDR1 SGHRS, CDR2 YFSETQ. Together with reference TRBV5-1 and TRBJ2-7, the CDR3 gives the full variable domain: KAGVTQTPRYLIKTRGQQVTLSCSPISGHRSVSWYQQTPGQGLQFLFEYFSETQRNKGNFPGRFSGRQFSNSRSEMNVSTLELGDSALYLCASSLMTTGNEQYFGPGTRLTVT.

V gene TRBV5-1 combines with J gene TRBJ2-5, with D uncertain. The V end lost 0 bases, the J end lost 4 bases, and 7 bases lay between the germline ends. Germline CDR1 reads SGHRS; CDR2 reads YFSETQ. CDR3 length: 13 amino acids. This CDR3 reads CASSLEVRETQYF. DNA of the CDR3: TGCGCCAGCAGCTTGGAAGTGAGAGAGACCCAGTACTTC.